This T cell receptor (beta chain) was sequenced in a study of T cell repertoires in cytomegalovirus infection. Turning to the study itself: In public TCR beta signatures, there were indications of both CMV infection and matching HLA type. Study-level results: There were HLA-C-restricted CMV-specific TCR beta clonotypes dominating the ex vivo response. CMV carriers having the relevant HLA were flagged by cumulative public TCR beta family frequency.

The CDR3 runs to 17 residues. V lost 0 bases, J lost 4 bases, and 17 bases lay in between. In germline, CDR1 is MNHEY, CDR2 SVGAGI. TCRdb re-called the reads through MiXCR, storing one row per CDR3 protein. The sample has 200,000 to 300,000 distinct CDR3 sequences, about 12% seen once. This clonotype was detected ten times or more. Its antigen is as yet unknown. V and J are TRBV6-5 and TRBJ2-3; D may be TRBD2 (6 bases). This receptor was taken from a human donor in good health (CMV status not recorded). Some clones in this sample may be carry-over from other donors' samples. Sequenced input: PBMCs. The CDR3 here is CASSYSALAGRADTQYF. As DNA, the CDR3 is TGTGCCAGCAGTTACTCTGCCTTGGCGGGAAGAGCAGATACGCAGTATTTT.